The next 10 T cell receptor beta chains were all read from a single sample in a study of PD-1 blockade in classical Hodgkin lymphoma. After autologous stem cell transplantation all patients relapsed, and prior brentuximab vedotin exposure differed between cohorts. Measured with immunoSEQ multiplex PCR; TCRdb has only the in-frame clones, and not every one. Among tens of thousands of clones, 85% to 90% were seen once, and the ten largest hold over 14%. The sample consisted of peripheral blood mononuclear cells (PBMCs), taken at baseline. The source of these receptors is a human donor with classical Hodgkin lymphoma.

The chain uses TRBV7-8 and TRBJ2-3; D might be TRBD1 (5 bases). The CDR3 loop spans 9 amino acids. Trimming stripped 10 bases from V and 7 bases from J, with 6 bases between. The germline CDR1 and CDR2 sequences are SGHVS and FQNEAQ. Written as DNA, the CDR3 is TGTGCCACAGGGAATACGCAGTATTTT. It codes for CATGNTQYF.

CDR3 sequence (DNA): TGTGCCAGCAGCTCAGCGGCCGGGACAGGGACTTCACCCCTCCACTTT. This sequence encodes CASSSAAGTGTSPLHF. J is TRBJ1-6 and V is TRBV11-2; the match to TRBD1 covers 9 bases. The CDR3 consists of 16 residues. Germline CDR1 SGHAT, CDR2 FQNNGV. V trimming: 4 bases; J trimming: 9 bases; junction bases outside the gene matches: 10.

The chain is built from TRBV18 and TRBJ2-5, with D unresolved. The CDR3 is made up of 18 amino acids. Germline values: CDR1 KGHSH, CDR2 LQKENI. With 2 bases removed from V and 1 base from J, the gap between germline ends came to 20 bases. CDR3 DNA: TGTGCCAGCTCACCATCGAGTACAGACGAAACAACCCAAGAGACCCAGTACTTC. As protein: CASSPSSTDETTQETQYF. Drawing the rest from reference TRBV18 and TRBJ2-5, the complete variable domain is NAGVMQNPRHLVRRRGQEARLRCSPMKGHSHVYWYRQLPEEGLKFMVYLQKENIIDESGMPKERFSAEFPKEGPSILRIQQVVRGDSAAYFCASSPSSTDETTQETQYFGPGTRLLVL.

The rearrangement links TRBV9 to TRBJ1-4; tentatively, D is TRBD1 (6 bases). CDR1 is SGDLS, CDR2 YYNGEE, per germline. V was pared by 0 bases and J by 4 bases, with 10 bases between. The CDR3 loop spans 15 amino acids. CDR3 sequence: CASSVGGASNEKLFF. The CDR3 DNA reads TGTGCCAGCAGCGTAGGGGGGGCTAGTAATGAAAAACTGTTTTTT.

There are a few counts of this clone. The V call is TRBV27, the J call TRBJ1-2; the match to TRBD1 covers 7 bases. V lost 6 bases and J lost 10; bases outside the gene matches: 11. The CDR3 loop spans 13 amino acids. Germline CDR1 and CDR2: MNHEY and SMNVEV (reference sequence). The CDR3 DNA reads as TGTGCCAGCAGCCCGGACAGGCGTTTTCACTACACCTTC. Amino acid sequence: CASSPDRRFHYTF.

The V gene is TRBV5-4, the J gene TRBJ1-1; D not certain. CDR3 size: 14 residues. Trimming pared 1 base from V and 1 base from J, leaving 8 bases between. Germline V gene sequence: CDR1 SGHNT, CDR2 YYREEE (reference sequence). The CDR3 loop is CASSLYTQNTEAFF. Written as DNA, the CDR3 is TGTGCCAGCAGCTTGTATACACAGAACACTGAAGCTTTCTTT.

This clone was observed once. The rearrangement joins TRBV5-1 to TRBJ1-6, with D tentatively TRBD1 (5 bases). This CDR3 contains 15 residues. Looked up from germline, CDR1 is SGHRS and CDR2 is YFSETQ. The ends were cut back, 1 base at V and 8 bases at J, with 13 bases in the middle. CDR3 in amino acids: CASSLQSEGDSPLHF. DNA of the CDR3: TGCGCCAGCAGCTTGCAGAGTGAAGGGGATTCACCCCTCCACTTT. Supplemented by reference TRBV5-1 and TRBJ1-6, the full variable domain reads KAGVTQTPRYLIKTRGQQVTLSCSPISGHRSVSWYQQTPGQGLQFLFEYFSETQRNKGNFPGRFSGRQFSNSRSEMNVSTLELGDSALYLCASSLQSEGDSPLHFGNGTRLTVT.

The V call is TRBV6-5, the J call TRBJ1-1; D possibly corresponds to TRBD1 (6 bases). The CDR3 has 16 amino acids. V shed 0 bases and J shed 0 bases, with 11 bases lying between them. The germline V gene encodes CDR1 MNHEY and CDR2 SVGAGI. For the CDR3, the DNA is TGTGCCAGCAGTTACTCCCCCGCAGGGGTGAACACTGAAGCTTTCTTT. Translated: CASSYSPAGVNTEAFF.

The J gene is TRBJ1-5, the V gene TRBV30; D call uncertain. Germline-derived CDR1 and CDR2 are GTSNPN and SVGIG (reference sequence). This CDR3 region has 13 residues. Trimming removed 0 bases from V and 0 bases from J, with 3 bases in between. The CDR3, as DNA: TGTGCCTGGAGTGTAAATAGCAATCAGCCCCAGCATTTT. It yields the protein CAWSVNSNQPQHF.

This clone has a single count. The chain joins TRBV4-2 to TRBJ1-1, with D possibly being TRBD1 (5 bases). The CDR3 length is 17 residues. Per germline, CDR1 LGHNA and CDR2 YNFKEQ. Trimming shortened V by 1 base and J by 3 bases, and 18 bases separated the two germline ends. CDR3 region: CASSQGVVGRDDTEAFF. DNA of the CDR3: TGTGCCAGCAGCCAAGGGGTTGTGGGCAGGGATGACACTGAAGCTTTCTTT.